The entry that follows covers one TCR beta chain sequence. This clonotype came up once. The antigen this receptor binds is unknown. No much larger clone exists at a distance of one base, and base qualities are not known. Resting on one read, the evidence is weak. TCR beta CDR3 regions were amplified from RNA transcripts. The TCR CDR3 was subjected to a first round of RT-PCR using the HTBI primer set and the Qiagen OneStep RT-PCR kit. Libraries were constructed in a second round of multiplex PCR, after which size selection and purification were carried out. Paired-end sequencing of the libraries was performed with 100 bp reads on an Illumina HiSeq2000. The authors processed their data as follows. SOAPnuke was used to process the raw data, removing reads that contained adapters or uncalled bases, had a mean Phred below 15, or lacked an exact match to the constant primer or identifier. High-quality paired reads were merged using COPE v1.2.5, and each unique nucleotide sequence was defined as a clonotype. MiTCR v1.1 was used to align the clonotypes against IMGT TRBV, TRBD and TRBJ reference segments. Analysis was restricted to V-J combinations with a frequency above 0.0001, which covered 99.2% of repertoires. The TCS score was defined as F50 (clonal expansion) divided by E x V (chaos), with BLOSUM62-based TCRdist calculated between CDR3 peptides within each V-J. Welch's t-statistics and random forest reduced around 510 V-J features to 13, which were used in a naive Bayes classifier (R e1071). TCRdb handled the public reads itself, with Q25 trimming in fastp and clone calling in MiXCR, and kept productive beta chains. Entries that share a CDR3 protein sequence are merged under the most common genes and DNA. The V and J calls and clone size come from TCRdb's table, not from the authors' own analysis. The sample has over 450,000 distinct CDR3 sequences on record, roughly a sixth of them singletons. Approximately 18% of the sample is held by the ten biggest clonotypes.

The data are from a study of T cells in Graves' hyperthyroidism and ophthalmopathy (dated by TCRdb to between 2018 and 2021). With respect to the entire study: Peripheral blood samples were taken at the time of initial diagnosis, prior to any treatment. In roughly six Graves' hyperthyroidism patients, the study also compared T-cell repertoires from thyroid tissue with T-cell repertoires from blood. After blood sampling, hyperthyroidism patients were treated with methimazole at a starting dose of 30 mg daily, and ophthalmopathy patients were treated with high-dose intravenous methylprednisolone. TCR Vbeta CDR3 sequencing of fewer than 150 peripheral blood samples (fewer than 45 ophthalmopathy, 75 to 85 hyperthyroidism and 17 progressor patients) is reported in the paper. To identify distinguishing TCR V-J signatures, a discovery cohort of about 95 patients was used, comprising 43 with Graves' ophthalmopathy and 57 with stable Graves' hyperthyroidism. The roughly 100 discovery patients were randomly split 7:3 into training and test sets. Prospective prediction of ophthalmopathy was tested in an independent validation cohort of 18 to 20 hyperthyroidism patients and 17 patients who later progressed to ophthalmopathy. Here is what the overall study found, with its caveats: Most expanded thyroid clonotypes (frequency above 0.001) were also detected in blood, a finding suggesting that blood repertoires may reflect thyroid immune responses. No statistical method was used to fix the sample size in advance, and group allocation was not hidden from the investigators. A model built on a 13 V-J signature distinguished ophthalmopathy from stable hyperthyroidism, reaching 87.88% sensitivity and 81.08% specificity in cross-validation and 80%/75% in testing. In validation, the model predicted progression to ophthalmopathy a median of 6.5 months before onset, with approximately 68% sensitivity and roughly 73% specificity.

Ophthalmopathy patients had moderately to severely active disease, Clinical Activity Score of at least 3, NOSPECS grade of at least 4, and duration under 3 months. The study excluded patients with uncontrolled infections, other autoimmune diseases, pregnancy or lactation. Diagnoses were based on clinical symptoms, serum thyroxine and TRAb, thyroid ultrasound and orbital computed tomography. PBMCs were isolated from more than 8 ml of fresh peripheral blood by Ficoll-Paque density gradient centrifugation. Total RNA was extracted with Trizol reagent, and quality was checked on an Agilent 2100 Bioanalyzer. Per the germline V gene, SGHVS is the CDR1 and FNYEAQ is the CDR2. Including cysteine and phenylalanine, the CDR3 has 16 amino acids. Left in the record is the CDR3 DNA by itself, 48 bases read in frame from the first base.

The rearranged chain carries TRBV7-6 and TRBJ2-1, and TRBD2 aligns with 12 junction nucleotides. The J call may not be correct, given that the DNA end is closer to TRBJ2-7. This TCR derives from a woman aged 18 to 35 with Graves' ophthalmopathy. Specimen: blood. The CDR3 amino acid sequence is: CASSLFTSGGYNEQYF. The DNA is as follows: TGTGCCAGCAGCTTATTTACTAGCGGGGGGTACAATGAGCAGTACTTC.